This T cell receptor beta chain was found in a study of blood T cell repertoires in COVID-19. Background on the study: Nucleic acid was either cDNA or gDNA, and it came from T cells, B-cell-depleted T cells, or PBMCs.

Sequenced by immunoSEQ multiplex PCR; TCRdb stores in-frame clones only, minus some. The table shows approximately 210,000 clones, with 80% to 85% occurring only once. CDR1 and CDR2 (germline): SGHVS, FNYEAQ. CDR3 length: 18 residues. Trimming at V came to 4 bases and at J to 1 base, leaving 10 bases not matched to a gene. The chain combines TRBV7-6 with TRBJ2-6, with 7 bases fitting TRBD1. This TCR came from a human donor in a cohort sampled during active COVID-19. Material for sequencing was peripheral blood. CDR3 nucleotides: TGTGCCAGCAGCTCGGGCCCCGGGACAGCTTCTGGGGCCAACGTCCTGACTTTC. Amino acid sequence: CASSSGPGTASGANVLTF.